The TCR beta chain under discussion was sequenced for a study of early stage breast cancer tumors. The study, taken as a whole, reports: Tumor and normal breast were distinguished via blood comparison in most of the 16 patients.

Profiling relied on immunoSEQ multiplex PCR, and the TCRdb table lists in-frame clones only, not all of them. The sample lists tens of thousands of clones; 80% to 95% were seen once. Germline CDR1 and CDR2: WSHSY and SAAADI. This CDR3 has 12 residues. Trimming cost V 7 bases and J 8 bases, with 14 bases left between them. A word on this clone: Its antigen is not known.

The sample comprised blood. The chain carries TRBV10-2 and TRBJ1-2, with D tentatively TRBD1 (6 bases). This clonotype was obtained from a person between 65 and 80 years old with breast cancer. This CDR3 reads CASTLAGAGYTF. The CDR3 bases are TGCGCCAGCACTCTCGCAGGGGCGGGCTACACCTTC.